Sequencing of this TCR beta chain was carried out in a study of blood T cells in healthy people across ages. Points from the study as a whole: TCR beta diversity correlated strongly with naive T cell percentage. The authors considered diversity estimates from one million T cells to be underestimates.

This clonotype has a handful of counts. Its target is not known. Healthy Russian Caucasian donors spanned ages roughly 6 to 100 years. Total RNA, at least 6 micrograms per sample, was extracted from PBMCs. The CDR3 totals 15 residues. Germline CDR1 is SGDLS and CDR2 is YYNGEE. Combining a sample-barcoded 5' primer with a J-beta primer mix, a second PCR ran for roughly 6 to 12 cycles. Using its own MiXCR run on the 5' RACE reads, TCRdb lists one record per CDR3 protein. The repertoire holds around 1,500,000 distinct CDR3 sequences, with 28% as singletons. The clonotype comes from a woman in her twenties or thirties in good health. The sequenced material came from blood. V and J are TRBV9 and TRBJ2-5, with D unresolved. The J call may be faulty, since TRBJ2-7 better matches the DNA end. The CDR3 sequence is CASSVGATDYYEQYF. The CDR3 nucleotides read TGTGCCAGCAGCGTAGGCGCTACCGATTACTACGAGCAGTACTTC.